Presented here are 16 T cell receptor beta chains from one specimen sequenced in a study of T cell repertoires in cytomegalovirus infection. MiXCR, applied by TCRdb to the reads, yields one record per CDR3 protein. The sample lists nearly 700,000 distinct CDR3 sequences, approximately 33% occurring once. No antigen is known for these receptors. Sequencing was performed on cultured PBMCs, taken from culture after CMV antigen stimulation. These receptors were obtained from a human donor in good health (CMV status not recorded). Some clones in this sample may be carry-over from other donors' samples.

The table lists this clonotype with many counts. The chain employs TRBV7-2 and TRBJ1-5; D remains unclear. CDR3 length: 13 amino acids. CDR1 is SGHTA and CDR2 is FQGNSA in the germline V gene. Between the trimmed V and J ends, which lost 0 bases and 7 bases, there was a span of 7 bases. CDR3 bases: TGTGCCAGCAGCTTAGCCCCTCGGCAGCCCCAGCATTTT. It translates to CASSLAPRQPQHF.

The V call is TRBV27, the J call TRBJ1-5, with D tentatively TRBD1 (5 bases). CDR1 and CDR2 from the germline V gene are MNHEY and SMNVEV (reference sequence). V dropped 5 bases and J dropped 1 base, with 18 bases sitting between them. CDR3 length: 17 residues. The DNA of the CDR3 is TGTGCCAGCAGTCCGAATCCGGGGCCAGGGAGCAATCAGCCCCAGCATTTT. Its protein product is CASSPNPGPGSNQPQHF.

V and J are TRBV20-1 and TRBJ2-7, with D perhaps assigned TRBD1 or TRBD2 (5 bases each). Germline V gives CDR1 DFQATT, CDR2 SNEGSKA (reference sequence). V was pared by 6 bases and J by 3 bases, with 21 bases between. The CDR3 loop spans 15 amino acids. The chain's CDR3 is CSAPAKRDVDYEQYF. CDR3 nucleotide sequence: TGCAGTGCCCCTGCTAAGAGGGACGTGGACTACGAGCAGTACTTC.

This clonotype has just a few counts. In nucleotides, the CDR3 is TGTGCCAGCAGCTTAGCCGAGGACAGGGTGACTGAAGCTTTCTTT. It codes for CASSLAEDRVTEAFF. The chain carries TRBV7-4 and TRBJ1-1; 8 bases map to TRBD1. The CDR3 has 15 amino acids. In germline, CDR1 is SGHVT, CDR2 SQSDAQ. Losses at the gene ends were 0 bases for V and 5 bases for J; bases not matched to a gene: 5. The full variable domain, with the rest looked up from reference TRBV7-4 and TRBJ1-1, is GAGVSQSPRYKVAKRGRDVALRCDSISGHVTLYWYRQTLGQGSEVLTYSQSDAQRDKSGRPSGRFSAERPERSVSTLKIQRTEQGDSAVYLCASSLAEDRVTEAFFGQGTRLTVV.

This clonotype was seen a few times. The rearrangement links TRBV23-1 to TRBJ1-5, with TRBD1 identical over 7 bases. TRBV23-1 is an ORF, and what it does is uncertain. The CDR3 loop spans 18 amino acids. The trim removed 5 bases at V and 3 bases at J, leaving 16 bases unmatched. DNA for the CDR3: TGCGCCAGCAGTGAGACTGTCCTCGGTGGGACAGACAATCAGCCCCAGCATTTT. Translation: CASSETVLGGTDNQPQHF.

This chain connects TRBV5-5 to TRBJ1-6, with D possibly being TRBD1 (6 bases). The CDR3 spans 12 residues. Germline-derived CDR1 and CDR2 are SGHKS and YYEKEE (reference sequence). The V end was cut by 2 bases, the J end by 12 bases, with 9 bases between. DNA for the CDR3: TGTGCCAGCAGCTTAGACAGGCGACCCCTCCACTTT. Translating it yields CASSLDRRPLHF.

The V gene is TRBV19, the J gene TRBJ1-3; 7 nucleotides align to TRBD1. The V gene's germline CDR1 is LNHDA and CDR2 SQIVND (reference sequence). V was pared by 5 bases and J by 5 bases, with 6 bases of the junction left unmatched. This CDR3 region has 14 residues. The CDR3 DNA is TGTGCCAGTAGTCCTGTGACAGGGCGAAACACCATATATTTT. Translated, it gives CASSPVTGRNTIYF.

This clonotype was seen repeatedly, ten times or more. This chain uses TRBV7-9 with TRBJ2-7; possibly TRBD2 for D (6 bases). This CDR3 is 12 amino acids long. Germline V gene sequence: CDR1 SEHNR, CDR2 FQNEAQ (reference sequence). The germline V and J ends were trimmed by 1 base and 5 bases, with 6 bases remaining between them. The CDR3 DNA is TGTGCCAGCAGCTTAGTAGCGGACGAGCAGTACTTC. Protein sequence: CASSLVADEQYF.

This clonotype was found a few times. V is TRBV6-1 and J is TRBJ1-1; D is unclear. There are 14 residues in the CDR3. Germline lookup yields CDR1 MNHNS and CDR2 SASEGT. With 0 bases removed from V and 10 bases from J, the gap between germline ends came to 15 bases. The CDR3 reads CASSEAGTMLGAFF. The CDR3 region has the DNA TGTGCCAGCAGTGAAGCCGGAACGATGTTAGGAGCTTTCTTT.

The chain combines TRBV20-1 with TRBJ2-1, with 7 bases aligning to TRBD2. Germline CDR1 is DFQATT and CDR2 is SNEGSKA (reference sequence). Trimming at V came to 4 bases and at J to 3 bases, leaving 3 bases not matched to a gene. The CDR3 has 13 amino acids. The DNA for the CDR3 is TGCAGTGCTACGGGACTACGCTACAATGAGCAGTTCTTC. It codes for CSATGLRYNEQFF.

V is TRBV7-9 and J is TRBJ1-3; no reliable D call. V was pared by 5 bases and J by 0 bases, with 17 bases between. Germline values: CDR1 SEHNR, CDR2 FQNEAQ (reference sequence). This CDR3 is built from 17 residues. The CDR3 nucleotides are TGTGCCAGCAGCCCACCCCTCGCCGGCAGCTCTGGAAACACCATATATTTT. Amino acid sequence: CASSPPLAGSSGNTIYF. Full variable domain (missing parts from reference TRBV7-9 and TRBJ1-3): DTGVSQNPRHKITKRGQNVTFRCDPISEHNRLYWYRQTLGQGPEFLTYFQNEAQLEKSRLLSDRFSAERPKGSFSTLEIQRTEQGDSAMYLCASSPPLAGSSGNTIYFGEGSWLTVV.

The V gene is TRBV2, the J gene TRBJ1-2; D gene ambiguous. Per the germline V gene, CDR1 is SNHLY and CDR2 is FYNNEI. V shed 9 bases and J shed 4 bases, with 9 bases lying between them. This CDR3 has 11 amino acids. CDR3 loop: CARKAGYGYTF. CDR3 DNA sequence: TGTGCCAGAAAGGCGGGCTATGGCTACACCTTC.

The rearrangement uses TRBV10-3 and TRBJ1-2; D remains ambiguous. The V gene lost 3 bases and the J gene lost 1 base, with 9 bases spanning the gap. The CDR3 has 14 residues. Germline CDR1 ENHRY, CDR2 SYGVKD. The CDR3 is CAISDPSFNYGYTF. CDR3 nucleotide sequence: TGTGCCATCAGTGATCCGTCCTTTAACTATGGCTACACCTTC.

The chain combines TRBV7-6 with TRBJ2-3; D is unresolved. CDR1 is SGHVS, CDR2 FNYEAQ, per germline. CDR3 length equals 14 residues. Trimming shortened V by 3 bases and J by 2 bases, and 9 bases separated the two germline ends. Here the CDR3 reads CASSFRSNTDTQYF. For the CDR3, the DNA is TGTGCCAGCAGCTTCCGCTCTAACACAGATACGCAGTATTTT.

The CDR3 DNA reads as TGCGCCAGCAGCGCCTCGGTTACAGATACGCAGTATTTT. Translated, it gives CASSASVTDTQYF. The chain recombines TRBV4-1 with TRBJ2-3; D unresolved. The germline V and J ends were trimmed by 5 bases and 3 bases, with 9 bases remaining between them. This CDR3 comprises 13 residues. Germline lookup yields CDR1 MGHRA and CDR2 YSYEKL.

This clonotype was picked up a small number of times. The chain couples TRBV12-3 or TRBV12-4 to TRBJ1-4; 7 bases are a match to TRBD1. This CDR3 is 14 amino acids long. With V trimmed by 4 bases and J by 7 bases, 6 bases remained unmatched. The CDR3 nucleotides are TGTGCCAGCAGTTCTTCTCAGGGGGGTGAAAAACTGTTTTTT. It translates to CASSSSQGGEKLFF.